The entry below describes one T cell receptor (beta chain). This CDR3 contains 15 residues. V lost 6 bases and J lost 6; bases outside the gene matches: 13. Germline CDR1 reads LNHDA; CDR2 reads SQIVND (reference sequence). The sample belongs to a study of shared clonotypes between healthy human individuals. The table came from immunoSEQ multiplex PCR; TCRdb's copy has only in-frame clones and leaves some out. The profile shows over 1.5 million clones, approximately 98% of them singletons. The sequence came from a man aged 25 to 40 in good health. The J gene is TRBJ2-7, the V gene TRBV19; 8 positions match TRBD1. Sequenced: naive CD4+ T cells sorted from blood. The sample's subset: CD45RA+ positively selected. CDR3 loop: CASSHRSNTGGEQYF. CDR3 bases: TGTGCCAGTAGCCACCGTTCCAATACAGGGGGCGAGCAGTACTTC.